These T cell receptor beta chains were read from a single sample in a study of blood T cells in healthy people across ages. TCRdb used MiXCR to reprocess the 5' RACE reads, holding one entry per CDR3 protein. The sample yields about 680,000 distinct CDR3 sequences, 49% seen once. Sample: blood. These receptors all stem from a woman aged 55-70 years in good health. The CDR3 runs from the conserved cysteine through the conserved F or W. A D gene is named only where the DNA matches it firmly. Size tells how often a clone was seen (once, few, many) or the class of an expanded clone, and some rows leave it out.

J,V,D,size,DNA,CDR3
TRBJ2-1,TRBV20-1,NA,NA,TGCAGTGCTAGAGTCCCTCCTTACAATGAGCAGTTCTTC,CSARVPPYNEQFF
TRBJ2-5,TRBV4-2,NA,NA,TGTGCCAGCAGCCAAGTGGATAGGGATGAAGAGACCCAGTACTTC,CASSQVDRDEETQYF
TRBJ2-5,TRBV3-1,TRBD2,few,TGTGCCAGCAGCCAAGCCACCCTAGCGGGAGGGAGTAAGACCCAGTACTTC,CASSQATLAGGSKTQYF
TRBJ2-7,TRBV20-1,NA,few,TGCAGTGCTACATACTCAGTCCGGATCGAGCAGTACTTC,CSATYSVRIEQYF
TRBJ2-6,TRBV6-2/TRBV6-3,NA,NA,TGTGCCAGCAGTTACGGGGACGGAGTTTTCTCTGGGGCCAACGTCCTGACTTTC,CASSYGDGVFSGANVLTF
TRBJ2-4,TRBV30,NA,NA,TGTGCCTGGAGTGGGACACAGCAGTACTTC,CAWSGTQQYF
TRBJ2-1,TRBV7-9,TRBD1,NA,TGTGCCAGCAGCTTAATATCTGGGACAGGGGAGAGGAATGAGCAGTTCTTC,CASSLISGTGERNEQFF
TRBJ2-6,TRBV7-2,NA,few,TGTGCCAGCACGGGACGCACGTCTGGGGCCAACGTCCTGACTTTC,CASTGRTSGANVLTF
TRBJ2-7,TRBV11-2,TRBD2,NA,TGTGCCACCCAAGCTTCCTCTTTTCGGACTAGCGGGTACGAGCAGTACTTC,CATQASSFRTSGYEQYF
TRBJ2-7,TRBV6-5,TRBD2,NA,TGTGCCAGCAGTTACCTCCGATCTAGCGGGAGCGGTGACGAGCAGTACTTC,CASSYLRSSGSGDEQYF
TRBJ2-4,TRBV28,TRBD1,NA,TGTGCCAGCAGTACCTCCGGGGCAGGGGGCGGTTGGGACATTCAGTACTTC,CASSTSGAGGGWDIQYF
TRBJ2-1,TRBV5-6,NA,once,TGTGCCAGCAGCGTCGGGACGGAGTCCTACAATGAGCAGTTCTTC,CASSVGTESYNEQFF
TRBJ2-3,TRBV9,NA,few,TGTGCCAGCAGCGTGACGGACTTCACAGATACGCAGTATTTT,CASSVTDFTDTQYF
TRBJ2-3,TRBV29-1,NA,NA,TGCAGCGTTGCGGGCTTAGCGGCCCGTAGCACAGATACGCAGTATTTT,CSVAGLAARSTDTQYF
TRBJ1-1,TRBV11-1,TRBD1,NA,TGTGCCAGCAGCCCCTGGGACAGGGGGAACACTGAAGCTTTCTTT,CASSPWDRGNTEAFF
TRBJ2-7,TRBV27,NA,few,TGTGCCAGCAGTTGGGCTGGGACACAAAATTACGAGCAGTACTTC,CASSWAGTQNYEQYF
TRBJ2-1,TRBV6-2/TRBV6-3,TRBD1,many,TGTGCCAGCAGTGGGACAGGGACTGGTGAGCAGTTCTTC,CASSGTGTGEQFF
TRBJ2-5,TRBV4-1,TRBD1,NA,TGCGCCAGCAGAAGGATCGGGACAGGGTTAGAGACCCAGTACTTC,CASRRIGTGLETQYF
TRBJ2-1,TRBV6-2/TRBV6-3,NA,NA,TGTGCCAGCAAGGGGACTCCTTCTTTTCGGGGGCAGTTCTTC,CASKGTPSFRGQFF
TRBJ2-7,TRBV20-1,NA,NA,TGCAGTGCTAGACCCCAGGGAGGGGGGGTCTACGAGCAGTACTTC,CSARPQGGGVYEQYF
TRBJ2-7,TRBV20-1,NA,NA,TGCAGTGCTAGAGATAGGATATTCCCTTCCTACGAGCAGTACTTC,CSARDRIFPSYEQYF
TRBJ2-7,TRBV27,TRBD2,few,TGTGCCAGCAGTTTAAGCGGGAGGACCTACTCCTACGAGCAGTACTTC,CASSLSGRTYSYEQYF
TRBJ1-2,TRBV7-8,NA,NA,TGTGCCAGCAGCTTGGAGGGACGAAGTGGCTACACCTTC,CASSLEGRSGYTF
TRBJ2-1,TRBV9,TRBD2,few,TGTGCCAGCAGCACCGGGACTAGCGGGAGTCGCTCCTACAATGAGCAGTTCTTC,CASSTGTSGSRSYNEQFF
TRBJ2-1,TRBV7-2,NA,NA,TGTGCCAGCAGCTTGGAGGCGGGATTCTACAATGAGCAGTTCTTC,CASSLEAGFYNEQFF
TRBJ2-3,TRBV28,NA,NA,TGTGCCAGCAGTCCCCCCAATCCGCGAGATACGCAGTATTTT,CASSPPNPRDTQYF
TRBJ2-6,TRBV19,NA,NA,TGTGCCAGTAGTATATGGTACTCTGGGGCCAACGTCCTGACTTTC,CASSIWYSGANVLTF
TRBJ2-3,TRBV20-1,TRBD1,NA,TGCAGTGCTACCCCGGGACAGCGCACAGATACGCAGTATTTT,CSATPGQRTDTQYF
TRBJ2-7,TRBV12-3/TRBV12-4,NA,NA,TGTGCCAGCACCCTAGGGGCGGGGTTCTACGAGCAGTACTTC,CASTLGAGFYEQYF
TRBJ1-2,TRBV6-6,NA,few,TGTGCCAGCAGTTACACTTCGTGGGGAGGCTACACCTTC,CASSYTSWGGYTF
TRBJ2-1,TRBV4-1,NA,NA,TGCGCCAGCAGCCAAGATCGGGGGGCGGGTGCCTACAATGAGCAGTTCTTC,CASSQDRGAGAYNEQFF
TRBJ2-5,TRBV29-1,TRBD2,few,TGCAGCGTTGAACTCGGGAGGGGATTCAATGAGCAGTACTTC,CSVELGRGFNEQYF
TRBJ2-5,TRBV20-1,TRBD1,few,TGCAGTGCTAGAGATGCCCAGGGGGATCAAGAGACCCAGTACTTC,CSARDAQGDQETQYF
TRBJ1-4,TRBV29-1,TRBD1,NA,TGCAGCGTTGGAAGGACAGGCCCTAATGAAAAACTGTTTTTT,CSVGRTGPNEKLFF
TRBJ1-4,TRBV12-3/TRBV12-4,NA,few,TGTGCCACCTCGACCAGTTCCGAAAAACTGTTTTTT,CATSTSSEKLFF
TRBJ2-4,TRBV20-1,TRBD2,few,TGCAGTGCTGATAAGGGACTAGCGGGAGCCCTTGCCAAAAACATTCAGTACTTC,CSADKGLAGALAKNIQYF
TRBJ2-3,TRBV7-2,NA,many,TGTGCCAGCAGCTTAGCGGGCTCTGCAGATACGCAGTATTTT,CASSLAGSADTQYF
TRBJ2-1,TRBV20-1,TRBD2,NA,TGCAGTGCTAGAGCCCCGGGGGGGCGGGAGGTCTACAATGAGCAGTTCTTC,CSARAPGGREVYNEQFF
TRBJ1-2,TRBV7-9,NA,NA,TGTGCCAGCAGCTCCCCGGGGGCAGAATATGGCTACACCTTC,CASSSPGAEYGYTF
TRBJ2-5,TRBV29-1,TRBD2,few,TGCAGCGTTGTGGGGATTGTTTCGAGGCGGGAGAGCCAAGAGACCCAGTACTTC,CSVVGIVSRRESQETQYF
TRBJ1-1,TRBV27,NA,NA,TGTGCCAGCAGTTTATCAGGGGCCACCACTGAAGCTTTCTTT,CASSLSGATTEAFF
TRBJ1-5,TRBV20-1,NA,NA,TGCAGTGCTAGCCAGGGCTGGGACCAGCCCCAGCATTTT,CSASQGWDQPQHF
TRBJ2-1,TRBV4-2,NA,few,TGTGCCAGCAGCCAAGATGAAGGGAATGAGCAGTTCTTC,CASSQDEGNEQFF
TRBJ1-1,TRBV15,TRBD1,few,TGTGCCACCAGCAGAGATCAGGGGGCTGAAGCTTTCTTT,CATSRDQGAEAFF
TRBJ2-7,TRBV2,NA,once,TGTGCCAGCAGTGAGGGGGCGGTCGAGGGTTACGAGCAGTACTTC,CASSEGAVEGYEQYF
TRBJ2-3,TRBV29-1,TRBD2,few,TGCAGCGGAGGACTAGCGGATTCCACAGATACGCAGTATTTT,CSGGLADSTDTQYF
TRBJ2-7,TRBV6-2/TRBV6-3,NA,NA,TGTGCCACCACGGAGCGGTGCGAGCAGTACTTC,CATTERCEQYF
TRBJ2-5,TRBV20-1,TRBD1,NA,TGCAGTGCTAGTGGACCTCAGCCAGGGGGCTTGGAGACCCAGTACTTC,CSASGPQPGGLETQYF
TRBJ1-2,TRBV7-2,TRBD1,many,TGTGCCAGCAGCTTAGCACAGGGGAACTATGGCTACACCTTC,CASSLAQGNYGYTF
TRBJ2-1,TRBV18,NA,NA,TGTGCCAGCTCACCGGTCCCGAGCGGCAATGAGCAGTTCTTC,CASSPVPSGNEQFF
TRBJ1-1,TRBV12-5,TRBD1,NA,TGTGCTAGTGGTACGAGACAGGGGGAAGCTTTCTTT,CASGTRQGEAFF
TRBJ1-1,TRBV7-2,NA,NA,TGTGCCAGCAGATTTGACAACGGGGTAGCGGAAGCTTTCTTT,CASRFDNGVAEAFF
TRBJ2-7,TRBV4-3,NA,few,TGCGCCAGCAGCCAAGGACGTACTCGCAATGAGCAGTACTTC,CASSQGRTRNEQYF
TRBJ2-3,TRBV28,NA,few,TGTGCCAGCAGTTCGGCTACCCCCCACTATACGCAGTATTTT,CASSSATPHYTQYF
TRBJ1-2,TRBV7-2,NA,NA,TGTGCCAGCAGCCGAGGGGGAATTAACTATGGCTACACCTTC,CASSRGGINYGYTF
TRBJ2-7,TRBV10-3,TRBD2,NA,TGTGCCATCAGTGAGGCGGCTAGCGGGATCTCCTACGAGCAGTACTTC,CAISEAASGISYEQYF
TRBJ2-3,TRBV7-2,NA,once,TGTGCCAGCAGCCACGGGTGGGATACGCAGTATTTT,CASSHGWDTQYF
TRBJ2-7,TRBV7-2,NA,many,TGTGCCAGCAGCGCCCGGGAAGAAGGCGAGCAGTACTTC,CASSAREEGEQYF